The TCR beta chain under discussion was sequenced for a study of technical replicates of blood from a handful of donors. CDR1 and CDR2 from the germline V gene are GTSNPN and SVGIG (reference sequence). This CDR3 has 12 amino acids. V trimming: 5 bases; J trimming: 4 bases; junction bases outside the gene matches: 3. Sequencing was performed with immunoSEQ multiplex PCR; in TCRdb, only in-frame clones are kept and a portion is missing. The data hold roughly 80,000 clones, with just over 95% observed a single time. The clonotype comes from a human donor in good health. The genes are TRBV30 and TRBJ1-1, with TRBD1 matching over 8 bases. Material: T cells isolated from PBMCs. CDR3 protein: CAWDTGGTEAFF. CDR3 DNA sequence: TGTGCCTGGGATACAGGGGGCACTGAAGCTTTCTTT.